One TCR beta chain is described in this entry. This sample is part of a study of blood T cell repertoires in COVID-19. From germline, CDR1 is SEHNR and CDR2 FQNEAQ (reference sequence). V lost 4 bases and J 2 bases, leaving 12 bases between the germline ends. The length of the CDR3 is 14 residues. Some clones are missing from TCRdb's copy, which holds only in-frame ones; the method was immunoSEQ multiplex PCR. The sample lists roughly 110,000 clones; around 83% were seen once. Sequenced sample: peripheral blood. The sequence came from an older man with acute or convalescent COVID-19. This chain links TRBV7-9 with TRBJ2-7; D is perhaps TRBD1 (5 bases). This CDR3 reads CASSSIQGTYEQYF. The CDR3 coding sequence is TGTGCCAGCAGCTCCATTCAGGGAACCTACGAGCAGTACTTC.